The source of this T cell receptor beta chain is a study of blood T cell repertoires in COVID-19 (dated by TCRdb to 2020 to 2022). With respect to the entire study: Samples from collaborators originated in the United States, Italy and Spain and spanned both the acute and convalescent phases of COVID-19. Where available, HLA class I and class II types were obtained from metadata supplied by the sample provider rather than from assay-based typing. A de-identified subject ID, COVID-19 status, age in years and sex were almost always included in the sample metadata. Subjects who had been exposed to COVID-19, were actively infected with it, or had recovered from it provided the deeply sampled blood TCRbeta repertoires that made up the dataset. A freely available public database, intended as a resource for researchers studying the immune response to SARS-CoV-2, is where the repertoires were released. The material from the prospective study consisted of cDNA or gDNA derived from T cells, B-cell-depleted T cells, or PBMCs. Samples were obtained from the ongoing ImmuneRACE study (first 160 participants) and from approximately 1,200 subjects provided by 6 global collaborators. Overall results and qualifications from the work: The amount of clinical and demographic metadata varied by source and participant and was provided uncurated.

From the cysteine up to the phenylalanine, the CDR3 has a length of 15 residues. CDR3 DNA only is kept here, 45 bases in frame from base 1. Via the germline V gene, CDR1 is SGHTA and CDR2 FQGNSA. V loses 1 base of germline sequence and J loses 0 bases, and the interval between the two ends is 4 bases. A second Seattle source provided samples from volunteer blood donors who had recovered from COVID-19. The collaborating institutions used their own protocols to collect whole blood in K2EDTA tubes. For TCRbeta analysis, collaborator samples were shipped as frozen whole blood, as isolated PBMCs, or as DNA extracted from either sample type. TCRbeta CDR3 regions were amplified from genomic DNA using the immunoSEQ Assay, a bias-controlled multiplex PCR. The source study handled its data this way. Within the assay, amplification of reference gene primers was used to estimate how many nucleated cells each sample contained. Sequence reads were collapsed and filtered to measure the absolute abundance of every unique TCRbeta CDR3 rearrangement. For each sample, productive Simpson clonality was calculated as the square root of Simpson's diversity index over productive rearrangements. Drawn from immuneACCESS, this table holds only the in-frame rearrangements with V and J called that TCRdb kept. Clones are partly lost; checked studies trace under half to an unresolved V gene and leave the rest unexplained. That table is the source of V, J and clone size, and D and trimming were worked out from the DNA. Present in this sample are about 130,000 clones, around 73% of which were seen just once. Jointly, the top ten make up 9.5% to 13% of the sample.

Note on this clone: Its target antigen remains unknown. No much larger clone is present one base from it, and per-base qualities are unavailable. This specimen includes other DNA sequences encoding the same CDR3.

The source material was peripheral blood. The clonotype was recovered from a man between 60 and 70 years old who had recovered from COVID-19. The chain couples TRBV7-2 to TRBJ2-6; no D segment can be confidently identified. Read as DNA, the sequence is TGTGCCAGCAGCTTAGACAGCTCTGGGGCCAACGTCCTGACTTTC. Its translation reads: CASSLDSSGANVLTF. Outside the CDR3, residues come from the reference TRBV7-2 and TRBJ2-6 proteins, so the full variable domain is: GAGVSQSPSNKVTEKGKDVELRCDPISGHTALYWYRQSLGQGLEFLIYFQGNSAPDKSGLPSDRFSAERTGGSVSTLTIQRTQQEDSAVYLCASSLDSSGANVLTFGAGSRLTVL.